Shown below are 23 T cell receptor beta chains from a single sample sequenced in a study of shared clonotypes between healthy human individuals. Libraries were prepared by immunoSEQ multiplex PCR; TCRdb keeps only in-frame clonotypes and omits some of them. Of roughly 1.5 million clones in the sample, 95% to 99% were seen once. Input material: naive CD4+ T cells sorted from blood. Subset given: CD45RA+ positively selected. The receptors were sampled from a young man in good health.

This clone was recorded once. The chain couples TRBV5-4 to TRBJ1-3; D is undetermined. The CDR3 covers 16 residues. The germline V gene has CDR1 SGHNT and CDR2 YYREEE (reference sequence). V lost 0 bases to trimming and J lost 0 bases, with 10 bases between them. The chain's CDR3 is CASSLDNPHSGNTIYF. The DNA for the CDR3 is TGTGCCAGCAGCTTGGATAATCCCCACTCTGGAAACACCATATATTTT.

The chain recombines TRBV5-5 with TRBJ1-2, with TRBD1 as a possible D gene (6 bases). Per germline, CDR1 SGHKS and CDR2 YYEKEE (reference sequence). V dropped 1 base and J dropped 4 bases, with 14 bases sitting between them. CDR3 size: 15 residues. The CDR3 loop is CASSLTGKGLYGYTF. CDR3 DNA sequence: TGTGCCAGCAGCTTGACAGGGAAGGGGCTCTATGGCTACACCTTC. The complete variable domain, with remaining parts taken from reference TRBV5-5 and TRBJ1-2, reads DAGVTQSPTHLIKTRGQQVTLRCSPISGHKSVSWYQQVLGQGPQFIFQYYEKEERGRGNFPDRFSARQFPNYSSELNVNALLLGDSALYLCASSLTGKGLYGYTFGSGTRLTVV.

The gene calls are TRBV5-1 and TRBJ2-2; TRBD1 matches 7 bases. V gave up 4 bases and J gave up 3 bases; unmatched junction bases: 3. The CDR3 contains 14 residues. Looked up from germline, CDR1 is SGHRS and CDR2 is YFSETQ. DNA for the CDR3: TGCGCCAGCAGCCAGGGGACAGACACCGGGGAGCTGTTTTTT. Residues: CASSQGTDTGELFF.

This chain joins TRBV2 and TRBJ1-5; 9 nucleotides agree with TRBD1. Germline CDR1 is SNHLY and CDR2 is FYNNEI. This CDR3 is built from 14 residues. V was clipped by 8 bases and J by 2 bases; unmatched bases: 4. The CDR3 DNA reads TGTGCCAGCCAGGGGGACAGGGGCAATCAGCCCCAGCATTTT. Residues: CASQGDRGNQPQHF.

This clone was detected a few times. CDR3: CASSQSGSPNQPQHF. The CDR3, as DNA: TGCGCCAGCAGTCAAAGCGGCAGCCCCAATCAGCCCCAGCATTTT. This rearrangement joins TRBV23-1 to TRBJ1-5, with D unclear. TRBV23-1 is an ORF, and what it does is uncertain. V was pared by 2 bases and J by 3 bases, with 11 bases between. CDR3 length equals 15 residues.

The chain joins TRBV5-4 to TRBJ2-5, with D uncertain. The CDR3 spans 13 residues. The V end was cut by 3 bases, the J end by 2 bases, with 8 bases between. Germline V CDR1 and CDR2: SGHNT, YYREEE (reference sequence). The CDR3 DNA follows: TGTGCCAGCAGCTCGACCACACAAGAGACCCAGTACTTC. Its protein product is CASSSTTQETQYF.

This clone was recorded once. The chain combines TRBV7-9 with TRBJ1-4; 9 bases map to TRBD1. The V gene's germline CDR1 is SEHNR and CDR2 FQNEAQ (reference sequence). Unmatched junction bases numbered 4, after V lost 3 bases and J lost 8 bases. This CDR3 spans 14 amino acids. CDR3 protein: CASSLGTGMEKLFF. The DNA of the CDR3 is TGTGCCAGCAGCTTGGGGACAGGGATGGAAAAACTGTTTTTT.

V usage is TRBV7-2 and J usage is TRBJ1-2, with 7 positions matching TRBD1. This CDR3 has 16 residues. Trimming at V came to 4 bases and at J to 10 bases, leaving 18 bases not matched to a gene. Germline lookup yields CDR1 SGHTA and CDR2 FQGNSA. The CDR3 region is CASSSLGGQAGGDYTF. Here the CDR3 DNA reads TGTGCCAGCAGCTCTCTTGGTGGGCAGGCAGGGGGAGACTACACCTTC. The whole variable domain, filled in from reference TRBV7-2 and TRBJ1-2, reads GAGVSQSPSNKVTEKGKDVELRCDPISGHTALYWYRQSLGQGLEFLIYFQGNSAPDKSGLPSDRFSAERTGGSVSTLTIQRTQQEDSAVYLCASSSLGGQAGGDYTFGSGTRLTVV.

The chain links TRBV5-1 to TRBJ1-4; possible D gene TRBD1, 6 bases. The germline V gene encodes CDR1 SGHRS and CDR2 YFSETQ. Trimming removed 4 bases from V and 6 bases from J, with 16 bases in between. The CDR3 is 15 residues long. In nucleotides, the CDR3 is TGCGCCAGCAGCCCCCGACAGGCCGGGGATGAAAAACTGTTTTTT. As protein: CASSPRQAGDEKLFF.

The rearrangement links TRBV7-8 to TRBJ2-1; TRBD2 matches 9 bases. Germline CDR1 is SGHVS and CDR2 is FQNEAQ. J was trimmed by 4 bases and V by 1 base; bases with no gene match: 8. This CDR3 is built from 17 residues. The CDR3 loop is CASSLGAPAGGYNEQFF. CDR3 in DNA: TGTGCCAGCAGCTTAGGGGCACCAGCGGGAGGATACAATGAGCAGTTCTTC.

The gene calls are TRBV9 and TRBJ2-7; no clear D gene. Germline CDR1 and CDR2: SGDLS and YYNGEE. V lost 4 bases and J lost 2, with 13 bases in between. The CDR3 runs to 14 residues. In DNA, the CDR3 is TGTGCCAGCAGCCCCCGGACCGTTACCTACGAGCAGTACTTC. This sequence encodes CASSPRTVTYEQYF.

The chain carries TRBV4-3 and TRBJ2-3; 8 bases agree with TRBD1. Germline CDR1 is LGHNA and CDR2 is YSLEER. With V trimmed by 3 bases and J by 2 bases, 4 bases remained unmatched. The CDR3 runs 15 residues. In DNA form, the CDR3 reads TGCGCCAGCAGCCAGAGGACAGGGTTCACAGATACGCAGTATTTT. This codes for CASSQRTGFTDTQYF.

The chain has TRBV11-2 and TRBJ2-7; 8 bases fit TRBD1. Per the germline V gene, CDR1 is SGHAT and CDR2 is FQNNGV. V lost 7 bases, J lost 2 bases, and 10 bases stayed unmatched. The CDR3 has 15 residues. The CDR3, as DNA: TGTGCCAGCACGGGATTGGACAGGGAGACCTACGAGCAGTACTTC. Protein sequence: CASTGLDRETYEQYF. The entire variable domain, with the rest obtained from reference TRBV11-2 and TRBJ2-7, is as follows: EAGVAQSPRYKIIEKRQSVAFWCNPISGHATLYWYQQILGQGPKLLIQFQNNGVVDDSQLPKDRFSAERLKGVDSTLKIQPAKLEDSAVYLCASTGLDRETYEQYFGPGTRLTVT.

The rearrangement links TRBV18 to TRBJ2-1; TRBD2 agrees at 14 bases. From germline, CDR1 is KGHSH and CDR2 LQKENI. The CDR3 consists of 17 residues. V lost 1 base, J lost 6 bases, and 5 bases stayed unmatched. CDR3 nucleotides: TGTGCCAGCTCACCACTGTCGACTAGCGGGAGGGCCAATGAGCAGTTCTTC. Residues: CASSPLSTSGRANEQFF.

The CDR3, as DNA: TGCAGCGTCTCCATCTCCTACGAGCAGTACTTC. Protein: CSVSISYEQYF. This chain joins TRBV29-1 and TRBJ2-7; D is unclear. Trimming shortened V by 6 bases and J by 0 bases, and 6 bases separated the two germline ends. The CDR3 is 11 amino acids. CDR1 and CDR2 (germline): SQVTM, ANQGSEA.

The V and J genes are TRBV5-1 and TRBJ2-5; the match to TRBD2 covers 13 bases. This CDR3 has 18 residues. Germline V CDR1 and CDR2: SGHRS, YFSETQ. Trimming cost V 3 bases and J 1 base; bases outside gene matches: 9. DNA for the CDR3: TGCGCCAGCAGCTCTGGACTAGCGGGAGCCGGGGCCCAAGAGACCCAGTACTTC. The encoded protein is CASSSGLAGAGAQETQYF.

The V gene is TRBV5-1, the J gene TRBJ2-7; D may be TRBD1 or TRBD2 (5 bases each). Germline loops: CDR1 SGHRS, CDR2 YFSETQ. The V gene lost 4 bases and the J gene lost 5 bases, with 16 bases spanning the gap. This CDR3 contains 14 residues. CDR3 coding DNA: TGCGCCAGCAGCCGGGCGGGCCAGGGCCACGAGCAGTACTTC. It is translated as CASSRAGQGHEQYF.

V gene TRBV5-1 combines with J gene TRBJ2-1; weak D call: TRBD1 (6 bases). CDR1 and CDR2 (germline): SGHRS, YFSETQ. CDR3 size: 15 residues. V dropped 7 bases and J dropped 5 bases, with 19 bases sitting between them. The CDR3 DNA follows: TGCGCCAGCTCGGTTAAAACAGGGTCGGACAATGAGCAGTTCTTC. Translating gives CASSVKTGSDNEQFF.

A single count supports this clone. The V and J genes are TRBV2 and TRBJ1-5; TRBD1 agrees at 7 bases. J was trimmed by 3 bases and V by 7 bases; bases with no gene match: 15. Germline CDR1 is SNHLY and CDR2 is FYNNEI. The CDR3 is 17 residues long. CDR3 nucleotide sequence: TGTGCCAGCAAAGGACAGGCAGGGGTGGGCGACAATCAGCCCCAGCATTTT. Protein product: CASKGQAGVGDNQPQHF.

This chain links TRBV7-9 with TRBJ2-7; the D gene is possibly TRBD1 (6 bases). Germline assignment: CDR1 SEHNR and CDR2 FQNEAQ (reference sequence). The CDR3 spans 15 residues. Trimming stripped 5 bases from V and 4 bases from J, with 18 bases between. CDR3 loop: CASSTTEGTGYEQYF. The CDR3 DNA reads as TGTGCCAGCAGCACCACCGAGGGAACAGGGTACGAGCAGTACTTC.

The chain employs TRBV5-1 and TRBJ2-7, with TRBD1 identical over 8 bases. CDR3 length: 16 amino acids. Germline V gene lookup returns CDR1 SGHRS and CDR2 YFSETQ. V lost 2 bases to trimming and J lost 3 bases; unmatched junction nucleotides: 10. CDR3 sequence (DNA): TGCGCCAGCAGCTTACGATTTGACAGGGGTGACTACGAGCAGTACTTC. This encodes CASSLRFDRGDYEQYF.

This clone was seen once. Other DNA sequences in the sample encode the same CDR3. The chain couples TRBV9 to TRBJ1-1; 9 positions match TRBD1. CDR1 and CDR2 from the germline V gene are SGDLS and YYNGEE. The J segment lost 4 bases and the V segment lost 2 bases, leaving 3 bases of the junction unmatched. The CDR3 is 14 residues long. This CDR3 is CASSVTGGSTEAFF. CDR3 DNA sequence: TGTGCCAGCAGCGTGACAGGGGGGAGCACTGAAGCTTTCTTT.

V and J are TRBV19 and TRBJ1-2, with D unresolved. The germline CDR1 and CDR2 sequences are LNHDA and SQIVND (reference sequence). V shed 6 bases and J shed 8 bases, with 13 bases lying between them. CDR3 size: 12 residues. The CDR3 DNA follows: TGTGCCAGTAGCTATACGCGAAGCGGCTACACCTTC. It codes for CASSYTRSGYTF.